The rows below give T cell receptor beta chains drawn from one sample of a study of T cell changes during pregnancy in multiple sclerosis. Method: immunoSEQ multiplex PCR; TCRdb's copy keeps in-frame clones and lacks some. The repertoire consists of 55,000 to 70,000 clones, with about nine tenths occurring once and the leading ten covering 2.2%. The material was peripheral blood, obtained in the first trimester of pregnancy. The receptors originated from a female donor in good health, enrolled as a control in a pregnancy study. CDR3s include the opening cysteine and the closing phenylalanine or tryptophan. Each record gives: J gene, V gene, clone size, D gene, CDR3 protein, CDR3 DNA. A D gene is named only where the DNA matches it firmly. Rows give clone size only sometimes, using once, few, many, or a class for an expanded clone.

TRBJ2-5	TRBV27	-	TRBD1	CASSLSDTGEETQYF	TGTGCCAGCAGTTTATCAGACACAGGGGAGGAGACCCAGTACTTC
TRBJ2-7	TRBV15	-	-	CATGKRVTYEQYF	TGTGCCACGGGGAAGAGGGTTACCTACGAGCAGTACTTC
TRBJ1-6	TRBV6-1	-	-	CASTLGVGDNSPLHF	TGTGCCAGCACCCTCGGAGTAGGGGATAATTCACCCCTCCACTTT
TRBJ2-3	TRBV6-6	-	TRBD2	CASSYPAGGADTQYF	TGTGCCAGCAGTTACCCAGCGGGGGGGGCAGATACGCAGTATTTT
TRBJ1-2	TRBV11-2	few	-	CASSSVTGWAYGYTF	TGTGCCAGCAGCTCAGTCACAGGGTGGGCCTATGGCTACACCTTC
TRBJ2-1	TRBV6-4	few	-	CASSEVADSYNEQFF	TGTGCCAGCAGTGAAGTAGCGGACTCCTACAATGAGCAGTTCTTC
TRBJ1-4	TRBV15	-	-	CATSRDPGGRFWANEKLFF	TGTGCCACCAGCAGAGATCCGGGGGGGCGGTTTTGGGCTAATGAAAAACTGTTTTTT
TRBJ1-6	TRBV15	-	-	CATSRLGGGESPLHF	TGTGCCACCAGCAGATTAGGGGGAGGGGAGTCACCCCTCCACTTT
TRBJ2-7	TRBV28	-	TRBD2	CASSLFGRPGLAGVRKSSYEQYF	TGTGCCAGCAGTTTATTTGGGCGCCCGGGACTAGCGGGAGTCCGAAAGAGCTCCTACGAGCAGTACTTC
TRBJ1-1	TRBV7-6	once	-	CASSLDGRGSGTEAFF	TGTGCCAGCAGCTTAGACGGGCGGGGGTCGGGCACTGAAGCTTTCTTT
TRBJ2-5	TRBV5-1	-	-	CASSLVGTGWVQETQYF	TGCGCCAGCAGCTTGGTGGGCACAGGCTGGGTTCAAGAGACCCAGTACTTC
TRBJ2-7	TRBV6-1	-	TRBD1	CASSEVRGTDEQYF	TGTGCCAGCAGTGAAGTTAGGGGGACAGACGAGCAGTACTTC
TRBJ1-5	TRBV19	-	TRBD1	CASNTIQGSNQPQHF	TGTGCCAGTAACACAATACAGGGGAGCAATCAGCCCCAGCATTTT
TRBJ2-1	TRBV25-1	-	TRBD1	CASSEISSGTGGNEQFF	TGTGCCAGCAGTGAAATATCTTCCGGGACAGGGGGCAATGAGCAGTTCTTC
TRBJ2-7	TRBV27	-	TRBD1	CASSLFLGTGAHEQYF	TGTGCCAGCAGTTTATTCCTAGGGACAGGGGCCCACGAGCAGTACTTC
TRBJ1-3	TRBV28	few	TRBD1	CATQTGVNTIYF	TGTGCCACCCAGACAGGGGTGAACACCATATATTTT
TRBJ1-5	TRBV19	-	-	CASSMNGDQPQHF	TGTGCCAGTAGTATGAACGGAGATCAGCCCCAGCATTTT
TRBJ2-5	TRBV6-5	-	-	CASSYLGQLETQYF	TGTGCCAGCAGTTACTTAGGACAGCTGGAGACCCAGTACTTC
TRBJ1-1	TRBV7-2	-	TRBD1	CASSRDSSMNTEAFF	TGTGCCAGCAGCCGGGACAGTTCCATGAACACTGAAGCTTTCTTT
TRBJ2-1	TRBV4-1	-	-	CASSQWASADNEQFF	TGCGCCAGCAGCCAGTGGGCTAGCGCAGACAATGAGCAGTTCTTC
TRBJ1-3	TRBV18	-	-	CASSPAVTMSAGNTIYF	TGTGCCAGCTCACCAGCGGTTACGATGTCGGCTGGAAACACCATATATTTT
TRBJ2-1	TRBV27	-	-	CASSSRQANEQFF	TGTGCCAGCAGTTCACGACAGGCCAATGAGCAGTTCTTC
TRBJ1-3	TRBV4-1	-	-	CASSQGSSGNTIYF	TGCGCCAGCAGCCAAGGGAGCTCTGGAAACACCATATATTTT
TRBJ1-1	TRBV15	-	-	CATSRDRQKAFF	TGTGCCACCAGCAGAGATCGACAGAAAGCTTTCTTT
TRBJ2-1	TRBV11-2	-	-	CASILLVGETYNEQFF	TGTGCCAGCATCCTGCTTGTAGGAGAAACCTACAATGAGCAGTTCTTC
TRBJ2-1	TRBV7-9	-	-	CASSGRSSYNEQFF	TGTGCCAGCAGCGGTAGGAGCTCCTACAATGAGCAGTTCTTC
TRBJ2-2	TRBV27	-	-	CASSLSSGGELFF	TGTGCCAGCAGTTTATCGTCGGGCGGGGAGCTGTTTTTT
TRBJ2-4	TRBV7-9	-	-	CASSYSELAKNIQYF	TGTGCCAGCAGCTATAGCGAACTAGCCAAAAACATTCAGTACTTC
TRBJ2-3	TRBV11-2	-	TRBD2	CASSFYGSGRFTDTQYF	TGTGCCAGCAGCTTTTATGGTAGCGGGAGATTCACAGATACGCAGTATTTT
TRBJ1-1	TRBV27	-	-	CASSSPAVGPGKAFF	TGTGCCAGCAGTTCCCCCGCCGTGGGCCCCGGTAAAGCTTTCTTT
TRBJ2-7	TRBV15	-	-	CATSRGREQYF	TGTGCCACCAGCAGAGGTCGGGAGCAGTACTTC
TRBJ1-6	TRBV12-5	-	TRBD1	CASGPDRGNSPLHF	TGTGCTAGTGGCCCTGACAGGGGTAATTCACCCCTCCACTTT
TRBJ2-7	TRBV4-1	-	-	CASSLDTYSYEQYF	TGCGCCAGCAGCCTTGACACCTACTCCTACGAGCAGTACTTC
TRBJ2-2	TRBV7-2	-	TRBD1	CASSPAGGGFGELFF	TGTGCCAGCAGCCCGGCAGGGGGCGGTTTCGGGGAGCTGTTTTTT
TRBJ2-7	TRBV10-1	-	-	CASSESILLGQGWVDEQYF	TGCGCCAGCAGTGAGTCGATTCTTCTGGGCCAGGGGTGGGTCGACGAGCAGTACTTC
TRBJ2-3	TRBV7-6	-	-	CASSLAPNEDTQYF	TGTGCCAGCAGCTTAGCCCCTAATGAAGATACGCAGTATTTT
TRBJ1-5	TRBV19	-	-	CASSIGWEGSNQPQHF	TGTGCCAGTAGTATAGGGTGGGAGGGAAGCAATCAGCCCCAGCATTTT
TRBJ1-1	TRBV30	few	-	CACIVDTQIEAFF	TGTGCCTGTATAGTAGATACCCAAATTGAAGCTTTCTTT
TRBJ2-3	TRBV28	-	-	CASQGTDTQYF	TGTGCCAGCCAGGGGACAGATACGCAGTATTTT
TRBJ2-7	TRBV7-9	-	TRBD2	CASSLSSGSHEQYF	TGTGCCAGCAGCTTATCTAGCGGGAGCCACGAGCAGTACTTC
TRBJ2-7	TRBV11-1	-	-	CASSRTTGDSEQYF	TGTGCCAGCAGTCGAACGACCGGAGACAGCGAGCAGTACTTC
TRBJ2-1	TRBV27	-	-	CASSPHKGQTRYNEQFF	TGTGCCAGCAGTCCACATAAGGGACAGACTAGATACAATGAGCAGTTCTTC
TRBJ2-7	TRBV28	few	-	CASSPPQEAAEQYF	TGTGCCAGCAGCCCACCCCAGGAGGCGGCCGAGCAGTACTTC
TRBJ1-3	TRBV27	-	-	CASRDFGNTIYF	TGTGCCAGCAGGGACTTTGGAAACACCATATATTTT
TRBJ1-2	TRBV27	-	-	CASSLSGQGPGYTF	TGTGCCAGCAGTTTATCAGGGCAGGGGCCTGGCTACACCTTC
TRBJ1-5	TRBV18	-	TRBD1	CASSTGQGDQPQHF	TGTGCCAGCTCGACTGGACAGGGGGATCAGCCCCAGCATTTT
TRBJ2-3	TRBV2	-	TRBD1	CASEPTGATDTQYF	TGTGCCAGCGAACCGACAGGGGCGACAGATACGCAGTATTTT
TRBJ2-1	TRBV2	-	-	CASSERGAGYNEQFF	TGTGCCAGCAGTGAACGGGGGGCAGGCTACAATGAGCAGTTCTTC
TRBJ2-3	TRBV6-5	-	TRBD2	CATKDGGAPDTQYF	TGTGCCACCAAGGACGGGGGGGCACCAGATACGCAGTATTTT
TRBJ2-1	TRBV5-1	-	TRBD2	CASSLVVAGLNEQFF	TGCGCCAGCAGCTTGGTAGTAGCGGGCCTCAATGAGCAGTTCTTC